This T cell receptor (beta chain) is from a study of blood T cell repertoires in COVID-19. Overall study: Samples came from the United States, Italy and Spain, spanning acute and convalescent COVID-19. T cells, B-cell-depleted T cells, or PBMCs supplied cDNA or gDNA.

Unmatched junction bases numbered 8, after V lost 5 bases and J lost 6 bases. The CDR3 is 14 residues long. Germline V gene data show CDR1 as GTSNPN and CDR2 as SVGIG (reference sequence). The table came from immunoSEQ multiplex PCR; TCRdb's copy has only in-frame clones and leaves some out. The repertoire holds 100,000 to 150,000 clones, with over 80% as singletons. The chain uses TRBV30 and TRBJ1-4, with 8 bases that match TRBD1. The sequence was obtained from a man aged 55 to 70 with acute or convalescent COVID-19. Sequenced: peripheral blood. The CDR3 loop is CAWGLRGLYEKLFF. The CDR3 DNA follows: TGTGCCTGGGGGCTCAGGGGGCTTTATGAAAAACTGTTTTTT.